A single T cell receptor (beta chain) is shown here with its context. These data belong to a study of identical twins. TCRdb reanalysed the 5' RACE reads using MiXCR and keeps one entry per CDR3 protein. Among approximately 1.8 million distinct CDR3 sequences listed, less than 40% were seen once. The sample consisted of cord blood. This receptor was identified in a newborn girl in good health.

The chain's CDR3 is CASSLALREKLFF. CDR3 coding DNA: TGTGCCAGCAGCTTGGCCCTGCGTGAAAAACTGTTTTTT. This chain uses TRBV5-5 with TRBJ1-4; D is unresolved. V was shortened by 0 bases and J by 7 bases, with 7 bases between the two germline ends. Germline CDR1 and CDR2: SGHKS and YYEKEE (reference sequence). CDR3 size: 13 residues.